The 23 T cell receptor beta chains below come from one sample, sequenced in a study of sequential checkpoint blockade in melanoma. Assay: immunoSEQ multiplex PCR; the TCRdb copy retains only in-frame clones and omits some. The sample contains 4,500 to 5,500 clones, approximately 29% of which appear only once. As to treatment: randomized to nivolumab then ipilimumab (arm A) or the reverse (arm B). The sequencing used tumor tissue (inferred from file names), collected from a patient given nivolumab and ipilimumab in sequence. Receptors were obtained from a human donor with melanoma.

This chain links TRBV18 with TRBJ2-2; D is unclear. Germline assignment: CDR1 KGHSH and CDR2 LQKENI. Trimming took off 3 bases at V and 3 bases at J, with 14 bases between the two ends. This CDR3 is built from 16 residues. CDR3 loop: CASSPARQIYTGELFF. The CDR3 nucleotides read TGTGCCAGCTCACCCGCTCGTCAAATATACACCGGGGAGCTGTTTTTT.

In its sample, this clone was seen many times. The chain recombines TRBV7-7 with TRBJ1-1, with D unresolved. The CDR3 has 18 residues. Germline CDR1 SSHAT, CDR2 FNYEAQ (reference sequence). The V end was cut by 5 bases, the J end by 0 bases, with 22 bases between. The CDR3 loop reads CASSLLPLGSTLNTEAFF. For the CDR3, the DNA is TGTGCCAGCAGCCTTTTACCCCTGGGGTCGACTTTGAACACTGAAGCTTTCTTT.

The chain recombines TRBV6-8 with TRBJ2-5; possible D gene TRBD2, 6 bases. The V end lost 6 bases, the J end lost 1 base, and 12 bases lay between the germline ends. CDR3 length: 14 residues. In germline, CDR1 is MNHGY, CDR2 SAAAGT. This CDR3 reads CASRLGGAQETQYF. CDR3 sequence (DNA): TGTGCCAGCAGACTCGGAGGGGCCCAAGAGACCCAGTACTTC.

This clone was observed a handful of times. The read ends 1 residue before the CDR3 terminus; that terminus is restored from the germline J gene. The V call is TRBV6-1, the J call TRBJ2-1, with 8 positions matching TRBD1. CDR1 MNHNS and CDR2 SASEGT come from the germline V gene. The CDR3 loop spans 15 amino acids. V gave up 1 base and J gave up 8 bases; unmatched junction bases: 7. The DNA read from the CDR3 is TGTGCCAGCAGTGAAGGCCAGGGGGCGCCTTATGAGCAGTTC. Amino acids: CASSEGQGAPYEQF. The whole CDR3 is CASSEGQGAPYEQFF.

The gene calls are TRBV19 and TRBJ2-7; no firm D call. From germline, CDR1 is LNHDA and CDR2 SQIVND (reference sequence). The CDR3 contains 16 residues. Trimming shortened V by 0 bases and J by 2 bases, and 14 bases separated the two germline ends. CDR3 protein: CASSIESGRLAYEQYF. CDR3 DNA: TGTGCCAGTAGTATAGAATCCGGTCGGTTGGCCTACGAGCAGTACTTC.

This clone is termed medium-sized (0.01 to 0.1%). This chain links TRBV6-8 with TRBJ2-7, with 9 bases matching TRBD2. Germline trimming cut 6 bases from V and 0 bases from J; bases unmatched to any gene: 6. Germline CDR1 MNHGY, CDR2 SAAAGT. This CDR3 comprises 15 residues. CDR3 in amino acids: CASRLAGSSSYEQYF. CDR3 nucleotide sequence: TGTGCCAGCAGGCTAGCGGGATCTAGCTCCTACGAGCAGTACTTC.

The V call is TRBV6-8, the J call TRBJ2-6; no reliable D call. The CDR3 is 14 residues long. Looked up from germline, CDR1 is MNHGY and CDR2 is SAAAGT. The V and J ends lost 2 bases and 7 bases respectively, with 9 bases between them. The CDR3 nucleotides read TGTGCCAGCAGTTACGGGCTTGGAGCCAACGTCCTGACTTTC. Its translation is CASSYGLGANVLTF.

This chain's CDR3 is CASSLTLNSYNSPLHF. The CDR3 DNA follows: TGTGCCAGCAGCCTGACTCTCAACTCCTATAATTCACCCCTCCACTTT. The chain couples TRBV28 to TRBJ1-6; D is uncertain. This CDR3 has 16 residues. Trimming shortened V by 6 bases and J by 0 bases, and 12 bases separated the two germline ends. The germline gives CDR1 MDHEN, CDR2 SYDVKM.

J is TRBJ1-2 and V is TRBV28, with D unresolved. Germline V CDR1 and CDR2: MDHEN, SYDVKM. Trimming stripped 3 bases from V and 4 bases from J, with 12 bases between. The CDR3 has 14 amino acids. CDR3 region: CASSFMGASYGYTF. The CDR3 DNA reads as TGTGCCAGCAGTTTTATGGGCGCTTCCTATGGCTACACCTTC.

The chain employs TRBV18 and TRBJ2-1; 7 nucleotides match TRBD1. CDR1 KGHSH and CDR2 LQKENI come from the germline V gene. Trimming took 4 bases from V and 3 from J; bases not matched to a gene: 12. This CDR3 comprises 17 residues. CDR3 amino acids: CASSHTYTGAIYNEQFF. In nucleotides, the CDR3 is TGTGCCAGCTCACACACTTATACAGGGGCAATCTACAATGAGCAGTTCTTC. The full variable domain, rest sourced from reference TRBV18 and TRBJ2-1, is NAGVMQNPRHLVRRRGQEARLRCSPMKGHSHVYWYRQLPEEGLKFMVYLQKENIIDESGMPKERFSAEFPKEGPSILRIQQVVRGDSAAYFCASSHTYTGAIYNEQFFGPGTRLTVL.

This clone was recorded only once. The V call is TRBV11-3, the J call TRBJ1-5; possible D gene TRBD1, 5 bases. The CDR3 sequence is 15 residues long. Germline V CDR1 and CDR2: SGHNT, YENEEA. Trimming took 3 bases from V and 1 from J, leaving 10 bases between them. CDR3 amino acids: CASSFLGGSNQPQHF. The CDR3 coding sequence is TGTGCCAGCAGCTTTCTTGGGGGAAGCAATCAGCCCCAGCATTTT.

This chain's CDR3 is CASIFRGHSYEQYF. Here the CDR3 DNA reads TGTGCCAGCATTTTCCGCGGTCACTCCTACGAGCAGTACTTC. The chain recombines TRBV2 with TRBJ2-7; D gene unclear. Germline V gene data show CDR1 as SNHLY and CDR2 as FYNNEI. The length of the CDR3 is 14 residues. V shed 7 bases and J shed 0 bases, with 13 bases lying between them.

The rearrangement links TRBV19 to TRBJ2-1; 10 positions agree with TRBD1. The CDR3 extends over 16 amino acids. Germline CDR1 and CDR2: LNHDA and SQIVND (reference sequence). Trimming cost V 5 bases and J 1 base; bases outside gene matches: 5. CDR3 nucleotides: TGTGCCAGTAGTGGGCGGACAGGGGGTTCCTACAATGAGCAGTTCTTC. Its translation is CASSGRTGGSYNEQFF.

This clone was seen a handful of times. The V gene is TRBV19, the J gene TRBJ1-1; D possibly corresponds to TRBD1 (5 bases). The CDR3 spans 17 residues. Germline-derived CDR1 and CDR2 are LNHDA and SQIVND (reference sequence). V lost 3 bases and J 1 base, leaving 18 bases between the germline ends. The CDR3 DNA reads TGTGCCAGTAGTATGACCACAGAGGGGTGGAAGAACACTGAAGCTTTCTTT. Its translation: CASSMTTEGWKNTEAFF.

The rearrangement links TRBV6-8 to TRBJ1-6; D might be TRBD1 (6 bases). The germline V and J ends were trimmed by 8 bases and 1 base, with 6 bases remaining between them. The CDR3 is made up of 13 amino acids. Per germline, CDR1 MNHGY and CDR2 SAAAGT. The chain's CDR3 is CASQGSYNSPLHF. The CDR3 DNA sequence: TGTGCCAGCCAGGGGTCCTATAATTCACCCCTCCACTTT.

The CDR3 nucleotides are TGTGCCAGCTCCCAAAGGTTTTCCGGGACAGGGGGTCCTGGCGCTAGGGGCACTGAAGCTTTCTTT. Amino acid sequence: CASSQRFSGTGGPGARGTEAFF. J is TRBJ1-1 and V is TRBV18; 11 nucleotides align to TRBD1. Unmatched junction bases numbered 28, after V lost 6 bases and J lost 4 bases. Looked up from germline, CDR1 is KGHSH and CDR2 is LQKENI. The CDR3 consists of 22 residues.

This clone was seen many times. The chain joins TRBV6-8 to TRBJ2-7; no firm D call. Germline V CDR1 and CDR2: MNHGY, SAAAGT. The germline V and J ends were trimmed by 0 bases and 3 bases, with 15 bases remaining between them. There are 16 residues in the CDR3. CDR3 sequence (DNA): TGTGCCAGCAGTTACTCGACCTCCGATGGAAGCTACGAGCAGTACTTC. It yields the protein CASSYSTSDGSYEQYF.

The chain joins TRBV5-1 to TRBJ1-1, with TRBD1 as a possible D gene (5 bases). Germline-derived CDR1 and CDR2 are SGHRS and YFSETQ. V lost 0 bases to trimming and J lost 0 bases, with 15 bases between them. The CDR3 loop spans 17 amino acids. CDR3 region: CASSLDQMTALNTEAFF. The CDR3 region has the DNA TGCGCCAGCAGCTTGGACCAAATGACAGCCCTGAACACTGAAGCTTTCTTT.

This chain connects TRBV30 to TRBJ2-5; 7 bases match TRBD1. V lost 1 base to trimming and J lost 2 bases; unmatched junction nucleotides: 1. The CDR3 consists of 13 residues. In germline, CDR1 is GTSNPN, CDR2 SVGIG (reference sequence). CDR3 residues: CAWSEQGQETQYF. The CDR3 DNA reads TGTGCCTGGAGTGAACAGGGGCAAGAGACCCAGTACTTC. The variable domain in full, completed from reference TRBV30 and TRBJ2-5, reads SQTIHQWPATLVQPVGSPLSLECTVEGTSNPNLYWYRQAAGRGLQLLFYSVGIGQISSEVPQNLSASRPQDRQFILSSKKLLLSDSGFYLCAWSEQGQETQYFGPGTRLLVL.

This clone was seen more than once but under ten times. The chain couples TRBV9 to TRBJ1-3, with D perhaps matching TRBD1 (5 bases). Trimming removed 3 bases from V and 0 bases from J, with 16 bases in between. Looked up from germline, CDR1 is SGDLS and CDR2 is YYNGEE. The CDR3 is 17 residues long. The CDR3 DNA is TGTGCCAGCAGCGAAACAGGCTCCCAGAGCTCTGGAAACACCATATATTTT. Translated: CASSETGSQSSGNTIYF.

The chain links TRBV19 to TRBJ1-5, with TRBD1 as a possible D gene (5 bases). The CDR3 is 14 residues long. The V end lost 5 bases, the J end lost 1 base, and 9 bases lay between the germline ends. Germline-derived CDR1 and CDR2 are LNHDA and SQIVND (reference sequence). DNA for the CDR3: TGTGCCAGTAGTCTGGCAGGGAGCAATCAGCCCCAGCATTTT. Its translation: CASSLAGSNQPQHF.

This clone showed up just a few times. The chain employs TRBV27 and TRBJ1-5, with D possibly being TRBD1 (6 bases). The CDR3 has 14 amino acids. Germline V gives CDR1 MNHEY, CDR2 SMNVEV (reference sequence). Trimming removed 5 bases from V and 5 bases from J, with 13 bases in between. Written as DNA, the CDR3 is TGTGCCAGCAGTCCACAGGGAACGGATCAGCCCCAGCATTTT. It is translated as CASSPQGTDQPQHF.

This clone was counted between two and nine times. CDR3 sequence (DNA): TGTGCCAGCAGTGGGGGGACAGGGGTAAACAATGAGCAGTTCTTC. Protein: CASSGGTGVNNEQFF. V usage is TRBV6-8 and J usage is TRBJ2-1; TRBD1 matches at 10 bases. Unmatched junction bases numbered 6, after V lost 5 bases and J lost 5 bases. The CDR3 has 15 amino acids. Germline CDR1 MNHGY, CDR2 SAAAGT.